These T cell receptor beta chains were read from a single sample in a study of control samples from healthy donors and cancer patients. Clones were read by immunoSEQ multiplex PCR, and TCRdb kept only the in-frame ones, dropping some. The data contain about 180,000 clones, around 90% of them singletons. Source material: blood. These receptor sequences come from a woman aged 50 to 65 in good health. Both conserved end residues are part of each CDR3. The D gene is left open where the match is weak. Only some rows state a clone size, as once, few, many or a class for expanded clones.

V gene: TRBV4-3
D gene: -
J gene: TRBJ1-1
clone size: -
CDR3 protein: CASSQLGRGTEAFF
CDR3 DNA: TGCGCCAGCAGCCAACTGGGGAGGGGAACTGAAGCTTTCTTT

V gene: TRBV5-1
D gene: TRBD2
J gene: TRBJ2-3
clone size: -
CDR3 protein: CASSFSGGNTDTQYF
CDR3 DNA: TGCGCCAGCAGCTTTAGCGGGGGGAACACAGATACGCAGTATTTT

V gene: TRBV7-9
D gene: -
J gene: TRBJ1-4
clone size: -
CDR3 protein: CASSPGTLQEKLFF
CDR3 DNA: TGTGCCAGCAGTCCCGGGACCCTCCAGGAAAAACTGTTTTTT

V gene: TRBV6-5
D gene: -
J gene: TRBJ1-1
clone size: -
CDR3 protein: CASTLQGALNTEAFF
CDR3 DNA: TGTGCCAGCACCCTGCAGGGAGCCTTGAACACTGAAGCTTTCTTT

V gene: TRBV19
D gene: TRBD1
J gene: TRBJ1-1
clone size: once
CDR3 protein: CTLTGRNTEAFF
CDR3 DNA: TGTACCTTGACAGGGCGAAACACTGAAGCTTTCTTT

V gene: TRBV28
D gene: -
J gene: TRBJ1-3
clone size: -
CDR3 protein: CASSLPGHNSGNTIYF
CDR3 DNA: TGTGCCAGCAGTCTTCCCGGACACAACTCTGGAAACACCATATATTTT

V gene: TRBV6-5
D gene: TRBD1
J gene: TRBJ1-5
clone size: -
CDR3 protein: CASSYSGQGNQPQHF
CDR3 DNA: TGTGCCAGCAGTTACTCGGGACAGGGCAATCAGCCCCAGCATTTT

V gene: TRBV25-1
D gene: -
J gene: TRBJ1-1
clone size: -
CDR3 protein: CASSLTGNTEAFF
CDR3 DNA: TGTGCCAGCAGTCTGACAGGGAACACTGAAGCTTTCTTT

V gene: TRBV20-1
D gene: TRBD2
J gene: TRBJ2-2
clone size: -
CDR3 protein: CSASLWGREAGELFF
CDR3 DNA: TGCAGTGCTAGTCTTTGGGGGCGGGAGGCCGGGGAGCTGTTTTTT

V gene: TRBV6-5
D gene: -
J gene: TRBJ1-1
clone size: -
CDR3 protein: CASKLLDRINTEAFF
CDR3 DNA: TGTGCCAGCAAGCTTCTCGACAGAATAAACACTGAAGCTTTCTTT

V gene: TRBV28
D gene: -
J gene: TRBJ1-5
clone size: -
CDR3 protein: CASGSMGQPQHF
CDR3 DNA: TGTGCCAGCGGTAGCATGGGACAGCCCCAGCATTTT

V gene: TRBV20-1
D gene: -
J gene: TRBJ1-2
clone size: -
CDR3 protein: CSASIRESYTF
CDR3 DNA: TGCAGTGCTAGTATTAGGGAGAGCTACACCTTC

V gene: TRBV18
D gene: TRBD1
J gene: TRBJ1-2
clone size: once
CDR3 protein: CASSPGQGEYSGYTF
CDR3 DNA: TGTGCCAGCTCACCGGGACAGGGGGAATATAGTGGCTACACCTTC

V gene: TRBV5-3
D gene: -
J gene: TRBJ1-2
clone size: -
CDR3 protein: CARSLHGYTF
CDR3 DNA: TGTGCCAGAAGCTTGCATGGCTACACCTTC

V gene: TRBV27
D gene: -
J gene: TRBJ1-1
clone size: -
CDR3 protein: CASSLRGGGPGEAFF
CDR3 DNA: TGTGCCAGCAGTTTAAGGGGCGGCGGACCCGGTGAAGCTTTCTTT

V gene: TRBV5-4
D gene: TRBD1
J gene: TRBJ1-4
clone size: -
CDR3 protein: CASSLETGGGEKLFF
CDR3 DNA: TGTGCCAGCAGCTTGGAGACAGGGGGCGGCGAAAAACTGTTTTTT

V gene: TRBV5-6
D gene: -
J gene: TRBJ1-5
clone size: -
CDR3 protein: CASSKEAGVNQPQHF
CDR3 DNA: TGTGCCAGCAGTAAGGAAGCAGGGGTCAATCAGCCCCAGCATTTT

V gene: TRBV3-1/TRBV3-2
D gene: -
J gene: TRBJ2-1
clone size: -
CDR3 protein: CASSQVGGLSSYNEQFF
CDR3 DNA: TGTGCCAGCAGCCAAGTCGGGGGGCTCAGCTCCTACAATGAGCAGTTCTTC

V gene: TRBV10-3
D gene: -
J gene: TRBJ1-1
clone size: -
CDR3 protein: CAISEGEGRVKDTEAFF
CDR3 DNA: TGTGCCATCAGTGAGGGGGAGGGAAGAGTCAAAGACACTGAAGCTTTCTTT

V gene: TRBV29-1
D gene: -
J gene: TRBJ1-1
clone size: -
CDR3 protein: CSVERRQAAEAFF
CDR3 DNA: TGCAGCGTTGAACGGCGACAAGCGGCTGAAGCTTTCTTT

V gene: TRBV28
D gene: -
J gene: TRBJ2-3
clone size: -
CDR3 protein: CASRGASDTQYF
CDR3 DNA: TGTGCCAGCAGAGGAGCTTCAGATACGCAGTATTTT

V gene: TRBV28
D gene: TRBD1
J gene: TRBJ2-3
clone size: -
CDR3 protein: CASSKPGTGTDTQYF
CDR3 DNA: TGTGCCAGCAGTAAACCGGGGACAGGGACAGATACGCAGTATTTT

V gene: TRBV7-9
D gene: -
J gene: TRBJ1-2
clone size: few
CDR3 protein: CASSPGFNYGYTF
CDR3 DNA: TGTGCCAGCAGCCCAGGGTTTAACTATGGCTACACCTTC

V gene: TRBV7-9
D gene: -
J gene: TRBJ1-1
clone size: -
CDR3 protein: CASSLALQGRTEAFF
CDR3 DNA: TGTGCCAGCAGCTTAGCGCTCCAGGGACGAACTGAAGCTTTCTTT

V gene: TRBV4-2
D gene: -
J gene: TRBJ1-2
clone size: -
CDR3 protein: CASSRPTQTIAYGYTF
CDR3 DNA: TGTGCCAGCAGCCGACCGACCCAGACCATCGCGTATGGCTACACCTTC

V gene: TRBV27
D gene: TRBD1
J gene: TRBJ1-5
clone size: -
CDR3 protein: CASRPAGTGGQPQHF
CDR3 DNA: TGTGCCAGCAGACCGGCCGGGACAGGGGGCCAGCCCCAGCATTTT

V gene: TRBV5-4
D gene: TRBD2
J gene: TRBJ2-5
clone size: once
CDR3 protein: CASRVPGLEGMETQYF
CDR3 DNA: TGTGCCAGCAGGGTCCCGGGACTAGAGGGAATGGAGACCCAGTACTTC

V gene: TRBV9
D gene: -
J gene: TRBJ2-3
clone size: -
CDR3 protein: CASSVRQDPTDTQYF
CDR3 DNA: TGTGCCAGCAGCGTACGCCAGGACCCCACAGATACGCAGTATTTT

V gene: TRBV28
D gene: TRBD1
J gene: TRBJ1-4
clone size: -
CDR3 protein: CASTKRGQAYEKLFF
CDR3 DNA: TGTGCCAGCACCAAGCGGGGACAGGCTTATGAAAAACTGTTTTTT

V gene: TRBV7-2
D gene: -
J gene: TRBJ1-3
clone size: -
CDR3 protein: CASSLAASSGNTIYF
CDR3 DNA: TGTGCCAGCAGCCTAGCTGCAAGCTCTGGAAACACCATATATTTT

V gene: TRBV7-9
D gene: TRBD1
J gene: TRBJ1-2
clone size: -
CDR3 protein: CASPGTGGFEDYGYTF
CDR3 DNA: TGTGCCAGTCCCGGGACAGGGGGCTTTGAGGACTATGGCTACACCTTC

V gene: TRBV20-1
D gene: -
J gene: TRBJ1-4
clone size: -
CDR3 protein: CSASTAGNEKLFF
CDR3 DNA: TGCAGTGCGAGTACGGCCGGGAATGAAAAACTGTTTTTT

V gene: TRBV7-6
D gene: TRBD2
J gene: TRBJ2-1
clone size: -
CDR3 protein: CASSLGFREGNNEQFF
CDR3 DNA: TGTGCCAGCAGCTTGGGCTTTCGGGAGGGAAACAATGAGCAGTTCTTC

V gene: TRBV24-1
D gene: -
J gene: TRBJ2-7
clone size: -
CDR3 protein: CATSDGGGGEQYF
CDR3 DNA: TGTGCCACCAGTGATGGGGGAGGGGGCGAGCAGTACTTC

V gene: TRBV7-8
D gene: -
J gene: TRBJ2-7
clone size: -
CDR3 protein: CASSLVQGQSYEQYF
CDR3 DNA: TGTGCCAGCAGCTTAGTGCAGGGGCAGTCCTACGAGCAGTACTTC

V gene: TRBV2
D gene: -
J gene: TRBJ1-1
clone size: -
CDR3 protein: CASKEDGRTEAFF
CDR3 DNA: TGTGCCAGCAAGGAAGACGGGAGAACTGAAGCTTTCTTT

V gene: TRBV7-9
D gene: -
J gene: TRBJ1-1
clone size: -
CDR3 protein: CASRIIGVTEAFF
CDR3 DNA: TGTGCCAGCAGGATCATAGGGGTCACTGAAGCTTTCTTT

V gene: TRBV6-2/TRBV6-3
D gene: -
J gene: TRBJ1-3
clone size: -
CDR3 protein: CASSYGADGGGNTIYF
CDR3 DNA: TGTGCCAGCAGTTACGGGGCAGACGGTGGTGGAAACACCATATATTTT

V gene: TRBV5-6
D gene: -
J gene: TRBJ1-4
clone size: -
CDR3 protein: CATQLKGANEKLFF
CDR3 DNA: TGTGCCACCCAGCTGAAGGGAGCTAATGAAAAACTGTTTTTT

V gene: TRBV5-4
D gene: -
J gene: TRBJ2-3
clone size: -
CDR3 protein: CASSSGTQRSTDTQYF
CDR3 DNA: TGTGCCAGCAGCTCTGGAACACAGAGGAGCACAGATACGCAGTATTTT

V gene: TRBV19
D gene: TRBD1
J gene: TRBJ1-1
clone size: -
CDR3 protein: CASSTYLRGRTEAFF
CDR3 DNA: TGTGCCAGTAGTACGTACCTCAGGGGGAGGACTGAAGCTTTCTTT

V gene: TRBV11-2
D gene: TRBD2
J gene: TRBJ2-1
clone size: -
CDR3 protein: CASSLSTGTTQFF
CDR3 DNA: TGTGCCAGCAGCTTATCGACCGGGACTACCCAGTTCTTC

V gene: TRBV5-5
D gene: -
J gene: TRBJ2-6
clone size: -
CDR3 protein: CASSYPGLAGANVLTF
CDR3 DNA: TGTGCCAGCAGCTACCCGGGACTGGCTGGGGCCAACGTCCTGACTTTC

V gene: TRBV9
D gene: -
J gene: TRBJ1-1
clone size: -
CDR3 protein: CASSVATAGMNTEAFF
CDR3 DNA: TGTGCCAGCAGCGTAGCTACAGCGGGAATGAACACTGAAGCTTTCTTT

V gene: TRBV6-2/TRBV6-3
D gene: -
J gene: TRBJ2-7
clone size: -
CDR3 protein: CASSDDFYEQYF
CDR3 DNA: TGTGCCAGCAGCGACGACTTCTACGAGCAGTACTTC

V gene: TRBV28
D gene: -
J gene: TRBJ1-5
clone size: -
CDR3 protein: CASSPLLDGYSNQPQHF
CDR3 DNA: TGTGCCAGCAGTCCCCTCCTCGACGGTTATAGCAATCAGCCCCAGCATTTT

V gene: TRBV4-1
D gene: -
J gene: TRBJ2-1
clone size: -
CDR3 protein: CASSVGPYNEQFF
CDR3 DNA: TGCGCCAGCAGCGTAGGGCCCTACAATGAGCAGTTCTTC

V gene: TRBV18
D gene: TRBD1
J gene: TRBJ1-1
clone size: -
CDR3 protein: CASSHRDRAPHTEAFF
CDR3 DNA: TGTGCCAGCTCACACCGGGACAGGGCTCCCCACACTGAAGCTTTCTTT

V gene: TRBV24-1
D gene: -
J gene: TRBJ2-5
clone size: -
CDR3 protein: CATSDPRPETGETQYF
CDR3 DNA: TGTGCCACCAGTGACCCACGGCCCGAAACGGGAGAGACCCAGTACTTC

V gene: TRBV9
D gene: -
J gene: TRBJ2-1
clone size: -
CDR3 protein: CASSARGTGVRNEQFF
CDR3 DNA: TGTGCCAGCAGCGCCCGGGGGACCGGGGTCCGCAATGAGCAGTTCTTC

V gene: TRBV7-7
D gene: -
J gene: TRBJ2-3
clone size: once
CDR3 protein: CASSLVGGHTDTQYF
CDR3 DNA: TGTGCCAGCAGCTTAGTGGGGGGCCACACAGATACGCAGTATTTT

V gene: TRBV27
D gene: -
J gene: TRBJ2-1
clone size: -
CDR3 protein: CASSGSRLSYNEQFF
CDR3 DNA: TGTGCCAGCAGTGGTAGCAGACTTTCCTACAATGAGCAGTTCTTC

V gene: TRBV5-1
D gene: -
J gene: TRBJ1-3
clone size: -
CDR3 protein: CASSLGMGAGNTIYF
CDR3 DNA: TGCGCCAGCAGCCTTGGAATGGGGGCTGGAAACACCATATATTTT

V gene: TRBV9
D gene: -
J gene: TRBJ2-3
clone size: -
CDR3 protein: CASSVTPQPDGTDTQYF
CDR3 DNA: TGTGCCAGCAGCGTGACACCTCAGCCCGACGGCACAGATACGCAGTATTTT

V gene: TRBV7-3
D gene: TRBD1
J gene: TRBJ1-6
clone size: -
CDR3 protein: CASSWTGDSPLHF
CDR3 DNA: TGTGCCAGCAGTTGGACAGGGGATTCACCCCTCCACTTT

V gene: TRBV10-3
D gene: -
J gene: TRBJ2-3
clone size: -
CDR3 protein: CAISGFGDTQYF
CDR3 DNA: TGTGCCATCAGTGGTTTCGGGGATACGCAGTATTTT

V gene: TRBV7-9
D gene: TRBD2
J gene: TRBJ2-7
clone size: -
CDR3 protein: CASSSGGHGHEQYF
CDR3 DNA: TGTGCCAGCAGCTCGGGGGGGCACGGCCACGAGCAGTACTTC

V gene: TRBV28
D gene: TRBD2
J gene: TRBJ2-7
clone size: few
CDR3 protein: CASRLLAGVDEQYF
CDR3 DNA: TGTGCCAGCAGGCTACTAGCGGGAGTCGACGAGCAGTACTTC

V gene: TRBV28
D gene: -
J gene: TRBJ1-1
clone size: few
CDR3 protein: CASTTQPAEAFF
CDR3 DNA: TGTGCCAGCACCACCCAGCCCGCTGAAGCTTTCTTT

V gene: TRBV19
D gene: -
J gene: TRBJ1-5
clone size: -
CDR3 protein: CASSIFGSRYQPQHF
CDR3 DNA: TGTGCCAGTAGTATTTTCGGGTCAAGGTATCAGCCCCAGCATTTT